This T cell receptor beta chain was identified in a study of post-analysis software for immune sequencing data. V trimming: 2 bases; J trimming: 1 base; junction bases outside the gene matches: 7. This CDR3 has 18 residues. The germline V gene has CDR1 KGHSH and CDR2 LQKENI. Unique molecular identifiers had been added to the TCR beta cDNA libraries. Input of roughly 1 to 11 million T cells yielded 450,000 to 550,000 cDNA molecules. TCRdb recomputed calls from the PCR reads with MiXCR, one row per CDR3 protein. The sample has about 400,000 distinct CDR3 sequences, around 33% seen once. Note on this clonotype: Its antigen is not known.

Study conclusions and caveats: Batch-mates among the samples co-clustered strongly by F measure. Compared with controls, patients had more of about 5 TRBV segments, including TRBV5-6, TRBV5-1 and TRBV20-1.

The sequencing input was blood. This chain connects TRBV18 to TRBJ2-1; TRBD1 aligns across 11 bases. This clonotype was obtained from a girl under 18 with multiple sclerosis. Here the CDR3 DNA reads TGTGCCAGCTCACCAAGGGAGGGACAGGGGGTTTCCTACAATGAGCAGTTCTTC. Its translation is CASSPREGQGVSYNEQFF.